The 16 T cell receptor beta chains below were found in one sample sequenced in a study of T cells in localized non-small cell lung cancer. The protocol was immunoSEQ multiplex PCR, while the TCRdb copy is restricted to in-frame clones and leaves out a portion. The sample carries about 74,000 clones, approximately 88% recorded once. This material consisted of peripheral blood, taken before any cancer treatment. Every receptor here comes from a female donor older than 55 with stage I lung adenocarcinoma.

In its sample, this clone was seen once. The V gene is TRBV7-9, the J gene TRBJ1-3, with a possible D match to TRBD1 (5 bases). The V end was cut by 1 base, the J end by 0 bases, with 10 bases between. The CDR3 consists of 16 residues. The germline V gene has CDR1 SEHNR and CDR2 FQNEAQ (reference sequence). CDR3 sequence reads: CASSLGAGSSGNTIYF. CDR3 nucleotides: TGTGCCAGCAGCTTAGGGGCAGGGTCCTCTGGAAACACCATATATTTT. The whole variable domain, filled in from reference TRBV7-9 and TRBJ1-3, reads DTGVSQNPRHKITKRGQNVTFRCDPISEHNRLYWYRQTLGQGPEFLTYFQNEAQLEKSRLLSDRFSAERPKGSFSTLEIQRTEQGDSAMYLCASSLGAGSSGNTIYFGEGSWLTVV.

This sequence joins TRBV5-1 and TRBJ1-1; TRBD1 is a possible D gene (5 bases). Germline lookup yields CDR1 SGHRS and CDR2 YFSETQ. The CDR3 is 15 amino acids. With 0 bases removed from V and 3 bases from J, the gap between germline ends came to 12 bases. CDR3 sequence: CASSLGAGRDTEAFF. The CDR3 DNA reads TGCGCCAGCAGCTTGGGGGCAGGGAGGGACACTGAAGCTTTCTTT.

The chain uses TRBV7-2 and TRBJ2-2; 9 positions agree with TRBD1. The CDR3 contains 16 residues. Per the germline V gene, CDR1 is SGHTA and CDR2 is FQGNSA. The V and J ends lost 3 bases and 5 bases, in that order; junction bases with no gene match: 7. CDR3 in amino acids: CASSFQWTGETGELFF. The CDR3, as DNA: TGTGCCAGCAGCTTTCAATGGACAGGGGAGACCGGGGAGCTGTTTTTT.

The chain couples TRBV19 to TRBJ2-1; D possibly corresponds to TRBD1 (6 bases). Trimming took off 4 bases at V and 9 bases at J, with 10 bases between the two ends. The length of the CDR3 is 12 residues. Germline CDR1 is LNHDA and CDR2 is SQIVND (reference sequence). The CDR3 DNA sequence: TGTGCCAGTAGTACCCAAGGGGGTGAGCAGTTCTTC. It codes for CASSTQGGEQFF.

CDR3 nucleotides: TGTGCCAGCAGCTTGTCGCCGGAACGCACAGATACGCAGTATTTT. This sequence encodes CASSLSPERTDTQYF. The chain has TRBV5-6 and TRBJ2-3; no reliable D call. Germline CDR1 and CDR2: SGHDT and YYEEEE. With 1 base removed from V and 1 base from J, the gap between germline ends came to 10 bases. This CDR3 has 15 amino acids. The whole variable domain, remainder taken from reference TRBV5-6 and TRBJ2-3, is DAGVTQSPTHLIKTRGQQVTLRCSPKSGHDTVSWYQQALGQGPQFIFQYYEEEERQRGNFPDRFSGHQFPNYSSELNVNALLLGDSALYLCASSLSPERTDTQYFGPGTRLTVL.

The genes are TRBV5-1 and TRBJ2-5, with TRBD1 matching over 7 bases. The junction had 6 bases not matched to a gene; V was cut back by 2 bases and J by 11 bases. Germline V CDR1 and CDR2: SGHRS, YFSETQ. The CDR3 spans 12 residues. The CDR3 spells CASSFNRGEQYF. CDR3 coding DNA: TGCGCCAGCAGCTTCAACAGGGGAGAGCAGTACTTC.

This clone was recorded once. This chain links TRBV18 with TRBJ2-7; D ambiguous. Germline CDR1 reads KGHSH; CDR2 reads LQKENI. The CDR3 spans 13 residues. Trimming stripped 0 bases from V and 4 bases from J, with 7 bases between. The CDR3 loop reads CASSPPDLYEQYF. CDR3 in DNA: TGTGCCAGCTCACCACCAGATCTATACGAGCAGTACTTC. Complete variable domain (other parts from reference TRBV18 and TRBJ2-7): NAGVMQNPRHLVRRRGQEARLRCSPMKGHSHVYWYRQLPEEGLKFMVYLQKENIIDESGMPKERFSAEFPKEGPSILRIQQVVRGDSAAYFCASSPPDLYEQYFGPGTRLTVT.

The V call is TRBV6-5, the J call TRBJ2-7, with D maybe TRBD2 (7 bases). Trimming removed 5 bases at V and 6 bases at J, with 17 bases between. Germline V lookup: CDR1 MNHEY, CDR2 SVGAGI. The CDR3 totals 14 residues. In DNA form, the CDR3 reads TGTGCCAGCAGTACCGCCTGGGGGGGGGCCGAGCAGTACTTC. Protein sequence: CASSTAWGGAEQYF.

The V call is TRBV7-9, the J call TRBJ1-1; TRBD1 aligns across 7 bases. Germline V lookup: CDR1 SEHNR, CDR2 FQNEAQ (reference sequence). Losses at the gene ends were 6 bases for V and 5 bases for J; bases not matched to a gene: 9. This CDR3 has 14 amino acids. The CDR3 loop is CASRQGSGITEAFF. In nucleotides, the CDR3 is TGTGCCAGCAGACAGGGGTCGGGGATTACTGAAGCTTTCTTT.

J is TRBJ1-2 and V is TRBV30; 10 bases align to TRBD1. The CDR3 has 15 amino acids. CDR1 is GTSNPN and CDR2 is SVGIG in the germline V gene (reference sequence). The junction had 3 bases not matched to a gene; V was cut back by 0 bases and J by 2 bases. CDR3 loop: CAWSVRDRGNYGYTF. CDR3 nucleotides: TGTGCCTGGAGTGTGCGGGACAGGGGAAACTATGGCTACACCTTC.

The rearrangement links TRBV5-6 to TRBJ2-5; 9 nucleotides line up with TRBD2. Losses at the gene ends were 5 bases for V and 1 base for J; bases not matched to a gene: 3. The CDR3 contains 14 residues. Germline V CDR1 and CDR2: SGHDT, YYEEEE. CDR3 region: CASRRGGAQETQYF. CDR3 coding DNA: TGTGCCAGCAGGCGGGGGGGGGCCCAAGAGACCCAGTACTTC. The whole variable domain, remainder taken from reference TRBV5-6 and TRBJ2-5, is DAGVTQSPTHLIKTRGQQVTLRCSPKSGHDTVSWYQQALGQGPQFIFQYYEEEERQRGNFPDRFSGHQFPNYSSELNVNALLLGDSALYLCASRRGGAQETQYFGPGTRLLVL.

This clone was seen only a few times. The CDR3, as DNA: TGCGCCAGCAGCGCAGAACCAAGGGGAGCTGTGGAGACCCAGTACTTC. Amino acids: CASSAEPRGAVETQYF. The chain joins TRBV5-1 to TRBJ2-5, with D perhaps matching TRBD1 or TRBD2 (5 bases each). V was clipped by 4 bases and J by 5 bases, with 21 bases between them. This CDR3 has 16 residues. The germline V gene encodes CDR1 SGHRS and CDR2 YFSETQ.

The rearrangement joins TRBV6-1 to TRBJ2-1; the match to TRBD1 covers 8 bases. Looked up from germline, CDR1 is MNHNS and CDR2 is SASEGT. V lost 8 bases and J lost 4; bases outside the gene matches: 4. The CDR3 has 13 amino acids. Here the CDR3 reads CASSGGPYNEQFF. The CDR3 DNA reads TGTGCCAGCTCAGGGGGCCCGTACAATGAGCAGTTCTTC.

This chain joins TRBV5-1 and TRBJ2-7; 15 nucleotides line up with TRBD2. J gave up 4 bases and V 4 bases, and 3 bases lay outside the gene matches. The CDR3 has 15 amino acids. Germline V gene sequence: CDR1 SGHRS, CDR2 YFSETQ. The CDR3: CASSVGLAGGYEQYF. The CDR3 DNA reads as TGCGCCAGCAGCGTCGGACTAGCGGGAGGGTACGAGCAGTACTTC.

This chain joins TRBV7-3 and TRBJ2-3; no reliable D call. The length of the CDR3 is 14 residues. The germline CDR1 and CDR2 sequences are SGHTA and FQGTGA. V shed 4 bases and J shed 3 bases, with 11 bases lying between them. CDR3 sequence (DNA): TGTGCCAGCAGCTCGGGCCGGGTAACAGATACGCAGTATTTT. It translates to CASSSGRVTDTQYF.

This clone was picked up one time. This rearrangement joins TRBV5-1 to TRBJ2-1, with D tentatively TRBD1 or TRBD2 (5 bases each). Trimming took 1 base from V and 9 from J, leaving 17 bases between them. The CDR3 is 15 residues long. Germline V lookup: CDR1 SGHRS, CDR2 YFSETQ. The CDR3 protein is CASSLQQGPGSEQFF. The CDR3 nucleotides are TGCGCCAGCAGCTTGCAGCAGGGCCCTGGGAGTGAGCAGTTCTTC.